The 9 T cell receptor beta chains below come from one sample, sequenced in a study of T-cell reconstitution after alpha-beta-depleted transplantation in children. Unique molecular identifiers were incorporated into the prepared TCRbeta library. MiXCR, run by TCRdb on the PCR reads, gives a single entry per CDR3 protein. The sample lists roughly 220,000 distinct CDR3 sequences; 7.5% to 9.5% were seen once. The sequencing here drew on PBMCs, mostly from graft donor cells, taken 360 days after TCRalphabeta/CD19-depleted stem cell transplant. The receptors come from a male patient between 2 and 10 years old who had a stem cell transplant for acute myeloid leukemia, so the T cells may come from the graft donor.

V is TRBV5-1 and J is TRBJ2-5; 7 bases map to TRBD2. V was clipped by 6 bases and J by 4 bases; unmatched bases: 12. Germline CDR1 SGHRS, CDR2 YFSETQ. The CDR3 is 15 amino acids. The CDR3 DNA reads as TGCGCCAGCACAGCGAGCGGGACGATGGGAGAGACCCAGTACTTC. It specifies CASTASGTMGETQYF. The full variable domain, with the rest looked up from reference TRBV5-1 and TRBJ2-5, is KAGVTQTPRYLIKTRGQQVTLSCSPISGHRSVSWYQQTPGQGLQFLFEYFSETQRNKGNFPGRFSGRQFSNSRSEMNVSTLELGDSALYLCASTASGTMGETQYFGPGTRLLVL.

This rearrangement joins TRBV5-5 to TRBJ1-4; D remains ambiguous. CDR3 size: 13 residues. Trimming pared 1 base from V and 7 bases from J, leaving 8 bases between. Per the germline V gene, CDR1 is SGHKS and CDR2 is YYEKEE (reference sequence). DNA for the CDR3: TGTGCCAGCAGCTTGCCGTCCCGTGAAAAACTGTTTTTT. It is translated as CASSLPSREKLFF.

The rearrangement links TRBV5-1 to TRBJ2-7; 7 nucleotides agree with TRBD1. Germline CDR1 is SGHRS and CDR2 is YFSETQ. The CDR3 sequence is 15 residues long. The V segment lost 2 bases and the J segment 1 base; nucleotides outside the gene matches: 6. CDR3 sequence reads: CASSLQGPASYEQYF. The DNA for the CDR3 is TGCGCCAGCAGCTTACAGGGGCCGGCTTCCTACGAGCAGTACTTC.

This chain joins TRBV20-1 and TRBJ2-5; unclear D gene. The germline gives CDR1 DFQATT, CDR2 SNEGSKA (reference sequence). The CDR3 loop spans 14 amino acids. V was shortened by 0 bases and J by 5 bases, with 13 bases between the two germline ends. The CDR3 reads CSARDGPNWETQYF. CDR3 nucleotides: TGCAGTGCTAGAGATGGCCCGAACTGGGAGACCCAGTACTTC.

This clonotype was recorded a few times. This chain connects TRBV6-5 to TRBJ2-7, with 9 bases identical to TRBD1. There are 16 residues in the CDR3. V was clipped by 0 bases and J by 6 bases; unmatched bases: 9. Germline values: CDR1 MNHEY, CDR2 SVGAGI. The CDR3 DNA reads TGTGCCAGCAGTTACTCGGGACAGGGAGGGATGGGCGAGCAGTACTTC. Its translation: CASSYSGQGGMGEQYF.

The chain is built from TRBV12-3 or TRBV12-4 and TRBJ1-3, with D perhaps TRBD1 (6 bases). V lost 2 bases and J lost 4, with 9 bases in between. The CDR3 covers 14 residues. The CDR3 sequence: CASSLRGRGNTIYF. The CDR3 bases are TGTGCCAGCAGTTTAAGGGGGAGGGGAAACACCATATATTTT.

CDR3 sequence: CASSSLRTGGISYGYTF. The CDR3 DNA sequence: TGTGCCAGCAGTTCCCTAAGGACAGGGGGTATTAGCTATGGCTACACCTTC. This chain uses TRBV27 with TRBJ1-2; 10 positions match TRBD1. This CDR3 region has 17 residues. V shed 4 bases and J 4 bases; nucleotides not matched to a gene: 12. Per the germline V gene, CDR1 is MNHEY and CDR2 is SMNVEV (reference sequence).

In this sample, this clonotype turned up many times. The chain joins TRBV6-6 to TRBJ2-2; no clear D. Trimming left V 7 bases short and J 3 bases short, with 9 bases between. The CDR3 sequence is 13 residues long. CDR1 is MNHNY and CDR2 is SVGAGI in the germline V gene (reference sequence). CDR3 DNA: TGTGCCAGCATTGCTTTCGACACCGGGGAGCTGTTTTTT. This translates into CASIAFDTGELFF.

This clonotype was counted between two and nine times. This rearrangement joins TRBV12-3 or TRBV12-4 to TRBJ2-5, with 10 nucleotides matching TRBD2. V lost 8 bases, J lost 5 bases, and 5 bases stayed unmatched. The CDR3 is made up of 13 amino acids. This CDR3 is CASQRGGGETQYF. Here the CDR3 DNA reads TGTGCCAGCCAGCGGGGGGGTGGTGAGACCCAGTACTTC.